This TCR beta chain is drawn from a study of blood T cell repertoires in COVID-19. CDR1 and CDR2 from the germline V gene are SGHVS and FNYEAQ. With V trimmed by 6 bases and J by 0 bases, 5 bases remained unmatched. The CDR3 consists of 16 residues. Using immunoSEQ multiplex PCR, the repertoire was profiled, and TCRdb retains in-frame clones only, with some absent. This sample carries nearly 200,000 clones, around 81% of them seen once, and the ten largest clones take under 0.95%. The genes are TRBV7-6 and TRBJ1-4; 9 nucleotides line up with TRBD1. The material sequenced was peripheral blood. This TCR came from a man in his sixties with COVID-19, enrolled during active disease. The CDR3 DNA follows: TGTGCCAGCAGTCAGGACAGGGGTGCAACTAATGAAAAACTGTTTTTT. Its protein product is CASSQDRGATNEKLFF. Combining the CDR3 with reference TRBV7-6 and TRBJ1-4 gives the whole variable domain GAGVSQSPRYKVTKRGQDVALRCDPISGHVSLYWYRQALGQGPEFLTYFNYEAQQDKSGLPNDRFSAERPEGSISTLTIQRTEQRDSAMYRCASSQDRGATNEKLFFGSGTQLSVL.